This TCR beta chain comes out of a study of blood T cell repertoires in COVID-19. This clone was seen a few times. Clones were read by immunoSEQ multiplex PCR, and TCRdb kept only the in-frame ones, dropping some. The data show 210,000 or so clones, around four fifths seen once. This CDR3 spans 13 amino acids. The V gene lost 5 bases and the J gene lost 1 base, with 9 bases spanning the gap. Germline CDR1 and CDR2: SEHNR and FQNEAQ (reference sequence). This clonotype was sampled from a man aged 50 to 60 with active or convalescent COVID-19. The sequencing input was peripheral blood. V usage is TRBV7-9 and J usage is TRBJ2-7; D is uncertain. CDR3 in amino acids: CASSRAKSYEQYF. DNA for the CDR3: TGTGCCAGCAGCCGAGCCAAGTCCTACGAGCAGTACTTC.